Listed here are 13 T cell receptor beta chains from one sample, sequenced in a study of blood T cell repertoires in COVID-19. Clones were sequenced by immunoSEQ multiplex PCR, and TCRdb holds only the in-frame ones, with some missing. The sample consists of about 300,000 clones, approximately 89% of them appearing once. Sample: peripheral blood. All receptors come from a woman aged 25 to 39 with COVID-19, enrolled during active disease.

A single count supports this clone. This chain connects TRBV30 to TRBJ1-1; D ambiguous. CDR3 length: 13 residues. Germline V lookup: CDR1 GTSNPN, CDR2 SVGIG (reference sequence). Trimming cost V 1 base and J 2 bases, with 8 bases left between them. CDR3 DNA sequence: TGTGCCTGGAGTGAACAGTCAAACACTGAAGCTTTCTTT. Its protein is CAWSEQSNTEAFF.

The CDR3 protein is CASSLAGTSTDTQYF. The CDR3 DNA sequence: TGCGCCAGCAGCTTGGCTGGGACTAGCACAGATACGCAGTATTTT. The chain carries TRBV5-1 and TRBJ2-3, with D possibly TRBD2 on 6 matching bases. V was cut by 0 bases and J by 0 bases, with 8 bases left in between. Germline CDR1 reads SGHRS; CDR2 reads YFSETQ. The CDR3 is made up of 15 amino acids.

J is TRBJ2-2 and V is TRBV6-6; 9 bases line up with TRBD1. With 6 bases clipped from V and 5 bases from J, the junction kept 16 bases outside the gene matches. Looked up from germline, CDR1 is MNHNY and CDR2 is SVGAGI (reference sequence). The length of the CDR3 is 18 residues. The CDR3 region has the DNA TGTGCCAGCAGCCGACCGGGACAGGGAACAGGGTTGACCGGGGAGCTGTTTTTT. Translating gives CASSRPGQGTGLTGELFF.

The chain employs TRBV18 and TRBJ1-2; D is unclear. CDR1 is KGHSH and CDR2 is LQKENI in the germline V gene. V was clipped by 3 bases and J by 0 bases, with 11 bases between them. The CDR3 length is 15 residues. The CDR3 DNA follows: TGTGCCAGCTCACCCCTCGGGGTAGCTAACTATGGCTACACCTTC. It translates to CASSPLGVANYGYTF.

The chain joins TRBV19 to TRBJ2-2, with 7 positions matching TRBD1. Losses at the gene ends were 4 bases for V and 6 bases for J; bases not matched to a gene: 11. Germline CDR1 reads LNHDA; CDR2 reads SQIVND (reference sequence). This CDR3 spans 16 amino acids. CDR3 sequence (DNA): TGTGCCAGTAGTACGCCGGGACAGATGGCGGCCGGGGAGCTGTTTTTT. It translates to CASSTPGQMAAGELFF. Drawing the rest from reference TRBV19 and TRBJ2-2, the complete variable domain is DGGITQSPKYLFRKEGQNVTLSCEQNLNHDAMYWYRQDPGQGLRLIYYSQIVNDFQKGDIAEGYSVSREKKESFPLTVTSAQKNPTAFYLCASSTPGQMAAGELFFGEGSRLTVL.

This clone was seen a single time. One junction end disagrees with the germline gene, perhaps due to a read error. This chain links TRBV30 with TRBJ1-2; 8 bases are a match to TRBD1. The CDR3 extends over 12 amino acids. Germline CDR1 GTSNPN, CDR2 SVGIG (reference sequence). The DNA of the CDR3 is TGTGCCTGGAGTGGGGGGACAGGCTCCCTGTCGTTT. Amino acid sequence: CAWSGGTGSLSF. Full variable domain (remainder filled in from reference TRBV30 and TRBJ1-2): SQTIHQWPATLVQPVGSPLSLECTVEGTSNPNLYWYRQAAGRGLQLLFYSVGIGQISSEVPQNLSASRPQDRQFILSSKKLLLSDSGFYLCAWSGGTGSLSFGSGTRLTVV.

The rearrangement uses TRBV6-5 and TRBJ1-5, with 9 bases that match TRBD1. The J segment lost 6 bases and the V segment lost 4 bases, leaving 7 bases of the junction unmatched. CDR1 is MNHEY, CDR2 SVGAGI, per germline. This CDR3 is built from 15 residues. The CDR3 sequence is CASSLTGGSSQPQHF. The CDR3 coding sequence is TGTGCCAGCAGTTTAACAGGGGGCTCAAGTCAGCCCCAGCATTTT.

The V and J genes are TRBV9 and TRBJ1-2; 8 positions match TRBD1. The germline gives CDR1 SGDLS, CDR2 YYNGEE. The CDR3 runs 16 residues. The junction had 12 bases not matched to a gene; V was cut back by 3 bases and J by 5 bases. As DNA, the CDR3 is TGTGCCAGCAGCGCTCAAAGACAGGGGCGAGTGTATGGCTACACCTTC. Its protein is CASSAQRQGRVYGYTF.

The chain combines TRBV2 with TRBJ1-2; no clear D. Germline V gene sequence: CDR1 SNHLY, CDR2 FYNNEI. Deletions cut 2 bases from V and 0 bases from J, with 10 bases between. This CDR3 is built from 15 residues. CDR3 sequence reads: CASSEKRQANYGYTF. DNA of the CDR3: TGTGCCAGCAGTGAAAAAAGGCAGGCTAACTATGGCTACACCTTC. The entire variable domain, with the rest obtained from reference TRBV2 and TRBJ1-2, is as follows: EPEVTQTPSHQVTQMGQEVILRCVPISNHLYFYWYRQILGQKVEFLVSFYNNEISEKSEIFDDQFSVERPDGSNFTLKIRSTKLEDSAMYFCASSEKRQANYGYTFGSGTRLTVV.

This sequence joins TRBV5-1 and TRBJ2-5; 8 positions match TRBD1. V lost 3 bases, J lost 4 bases, and 5 bases stayed unmatched. The CDR3 length is 14 residues. Germline V gene data show CDR1 as SGHRS and CDR2 as YFSETQ. CDR3 protein: CASSSRTGRETQYF. The CDR3, as DNA: TGCGCCAGCAGCTCAAGGACAGGGCGAGAGACCCAGTACTTC.

This chain connects TRBV6-5 to TRBJ2-3; 9 bases are shared with TRBD2. V lost 4 bases, J lost 6 bases, and 5 bases stayed unmatched. The CDR3 contains 14 residues. From germline, CDR1 is MNHEY and CDR2 SVGAGI. The chain's CDR3 is CASSFASGVDTQYF. DNA for the CDR3: TGTGCCAGCAGTTTTGCTAGCGGGGTTGATACGCAGTATTTT.

A remark on this clone: Other DNA variants within this sample encode the same CDR3. J is TRBJ1-2 and V is TRBV5-6; D not certain. The germline CDR1 and CDR2 sequences are SGHDT and YYEEEE. With 0 bases removed from V and 8 bases from J, the gap between germline ends came to 11 bases. The CDR3 length is 13 residues. The CDR3: CASSLGPTAGYTF. For the CDR3, the DNA is TGTGCCAGCAGCTTGGGACCCACAGCCGGCTACACCTTC. Supplemented by reference TRBV5-6 and TRBJ1-2, the full variable domain reads DAGVTQSPTHLIKTRGQQVTLRCSPKSGHDTVSWYQQALGQGPQFIFQYYEEEERQRGNFPDRFSGHQFPNYSSELNVNALLLGDSALYLCASSLGPTAGYTFGSGTRLTVV.

This chain uses TRBV19 with TRBJ1-3; D gene ambiguous. Trimming stripped 1 base from V and 0 bases from J, with 19 bases between. This CDR3 spans 19 amino acids. The germline CDR1 and CDR2 sequences are LNHDA and SQIVND (reference sequence). The CDR3 loop is CASSIGRVRARYSGNTIYF. The CDR3 coding sequence is TGTGCCAGTAGTATAGGAAGAGTGAGGGCCCGATACTCTGGAAACACCATATATTTT.